This paragraph covers one T cell receptor (beta chain) sequence. The V and J ends lost 0 bases and 4 bases respectively, with 7 bases between them. The CDR3 runs to 15 residues. The germline V gene encodes CDR1 LGHNA and CDR2 YSLEER. This sample stems from a study of blood T cell repertoires in COVID-19. Only in-frame clones appear in the TCRdb table, and some are missing; sequencing was by immunoSEQ multiplex PCR. This table holds some 330,000 clones, about 92% found once. The chain carries TRBV4-3 and TRBJ2-6; D unclear. The receptor was isolated from a woman in her twenties or thirties who had recovered from COVID-19. Specimen: PBMCs or T cells enriched from blood (not recorded which). The CDR3 loop reads CASSQDRSGANVLTF. The DNA of the CDR3 is TGCGCCAGCAGCCAAGATAGGAGCGGGGCCAACGTCCTGACTTTC.